This TCR beta chain was recorded in a study of chemoradiotherapy in HPV16-positive cancers. Overall study: Candidate HPV-specific T-cell clones and common TCR motifs came from functional assays in a couple of HPV16-positive patients. Study-wide findings and caveats: HPV-specific T cells were functionally defined from only two HPV16-positive patients. Better recurrence-free survival went with HPV-responsive T-cell expansion in HPV16-positive patients. Candidate HPV-specific clones and E7-related TCR motifs grew in tumor during treatment.

This table comes from immunoSEQ multiplex PCR, and its TCRdb copy is limited to in-frame clones, with some not included. This table holds more than 10,000 clones, roughly nine tenths found once. Regarding this clone: Its matching antigen is unknown.

This TCR was sampled from a human donor with HPV-associated anogenital cancer. Sequencing was performed on blood, taken from a patient who underwent chemoradiotherapy.

Here the CDR3 reads CASSVDAGTGSYEQYF. CDR3 bases: TGTGCCAGCAGCGTCGACGCCGGGACAGGCTCCTACGAGCAGTACTTC. The chain links TRBV9 to TRBJ2-7; 8 bases fit TRBD1. With V trimmed by 2 bases and J by 0 bases, 7 bases remained unmatched. The germline V gene encodes CDR1 SGDLS and CDR2 YYNGEE. This CDR3 is built from 16 residues.